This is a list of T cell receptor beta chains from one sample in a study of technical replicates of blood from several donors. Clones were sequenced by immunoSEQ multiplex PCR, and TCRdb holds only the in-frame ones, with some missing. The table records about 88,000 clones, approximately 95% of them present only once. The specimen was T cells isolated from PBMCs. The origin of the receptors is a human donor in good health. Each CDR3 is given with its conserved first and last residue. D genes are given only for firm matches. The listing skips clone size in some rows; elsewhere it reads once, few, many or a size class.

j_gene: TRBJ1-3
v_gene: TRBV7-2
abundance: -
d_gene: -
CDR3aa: CASSPSSTGNTIYF
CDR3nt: TGTGCCAGCAGCCCAAGTAGCACCGGAAACACCATATATTTT

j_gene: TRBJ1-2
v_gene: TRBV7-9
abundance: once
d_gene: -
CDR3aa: CASSYRSNYGYTF
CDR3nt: TGTGCCAGCAGCTACAGGAGTAACTATGGCTACACCTTC

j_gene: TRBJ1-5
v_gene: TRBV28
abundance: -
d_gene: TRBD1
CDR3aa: CASSYWTGRTQPQHF
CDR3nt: TGTGCCAGCAGTTACTGGACAGGGCGGACTCAGCCCCAGCATTTT

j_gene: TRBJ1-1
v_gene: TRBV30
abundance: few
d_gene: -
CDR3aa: CAWSASLFTEAFF
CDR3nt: TGTGCCTGGAGTGCTAGCTTGTTCACTGAAGCTTTCTTT

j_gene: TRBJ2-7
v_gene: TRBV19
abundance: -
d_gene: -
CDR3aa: CASSFFGGSYEQYF
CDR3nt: TGTGCCAGTAGTTTCTTTGGAGGGTCCTACGAGCAGTACTTC

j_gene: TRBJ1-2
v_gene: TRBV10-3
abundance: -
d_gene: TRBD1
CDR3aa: CAIRQGAYGYTF
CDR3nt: TGTGCCATCAGACAGGGGGCCTATGGCTACACCTTC

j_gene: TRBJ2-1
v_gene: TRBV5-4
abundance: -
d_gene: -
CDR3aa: CASSLVPLPYNEQFF
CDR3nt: TGTGCCAGCAGCTTGGTCCCCCTACCCTACAATGAGCAGTTCTTC

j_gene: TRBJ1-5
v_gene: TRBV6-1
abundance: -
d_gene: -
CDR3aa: CASSRTAVGQPQHF
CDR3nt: TGTGCCAGCAGTCGGACAGCGGTGGGGCAGCCCCAGCATTTT

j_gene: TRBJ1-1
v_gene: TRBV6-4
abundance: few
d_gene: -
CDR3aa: CASSDSEGSLHAEAFF
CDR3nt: TGTGCCAGCAGTGACTCGGAGGGCAGTCTACATGCTGAAGCTTTCTTT

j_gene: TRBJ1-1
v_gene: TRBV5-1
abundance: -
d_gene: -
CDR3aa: CASSFQGPDTEAFF
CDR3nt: TGCGCCAGCAGCTTTCAGGGTCCGGACACTGAAGCTTTCTTT

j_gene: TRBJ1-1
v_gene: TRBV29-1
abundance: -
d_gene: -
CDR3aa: CSAPTAGNTEAFF
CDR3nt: TGCAGCGCACCCACCGCAGGGAACACTGAAGCTTTCTTT

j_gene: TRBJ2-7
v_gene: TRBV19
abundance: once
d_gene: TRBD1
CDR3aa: CASSKKQGAEQYF
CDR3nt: TGTGCCAGTAGTAAAAAGCAGGGGGCCGAGCAGTACTTC

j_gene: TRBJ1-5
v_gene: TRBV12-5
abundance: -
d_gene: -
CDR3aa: CASGLVLGGVNQPQHF
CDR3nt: TGTGCTAGTGGTTTGGTACTAGGAGGAGTCAATCAGCCCCAGCATTTT

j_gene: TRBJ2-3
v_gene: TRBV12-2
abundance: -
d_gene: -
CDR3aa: CASRLGELNDSSVTDTQYF
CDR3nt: TGTGCAAGTCGCTTAGGTGAGCTGAATGACTCATCTGTCACAGATACGCAGTATTTT

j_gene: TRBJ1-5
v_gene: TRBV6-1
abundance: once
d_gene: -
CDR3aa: CASSEDGGYQPQHF
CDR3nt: TGTGCCAGCAGTGAAGACGGGGGGTATCAGCCCCAGCATTTT

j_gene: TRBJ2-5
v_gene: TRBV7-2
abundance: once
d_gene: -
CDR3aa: CASSLGQRETQYF
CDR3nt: TGTGCCAGCAGCCTAGGACAACGGGAGACCCAGTACTTC

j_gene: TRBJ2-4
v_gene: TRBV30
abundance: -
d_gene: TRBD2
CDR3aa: CAWSVGRDKNIQYF
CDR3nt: TGTGCCTGGAGTGTGGGGAGGGACAAAAACATTCAGTACTTC

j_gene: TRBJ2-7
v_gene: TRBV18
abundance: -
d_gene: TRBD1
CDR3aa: CASSGPLSGTGNDEQYF
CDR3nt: TGTGCCAGCTCAGGCCCTCTATCCGGGACAGGGAACGACGAGCAGTACTTC

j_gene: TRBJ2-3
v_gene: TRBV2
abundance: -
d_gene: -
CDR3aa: CASSDTQTLNRATDTQYF
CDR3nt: TGTGCCAGCAGCGATACCCAGACTTTAAACAGGGCTACGGATACGCAGTATTTT

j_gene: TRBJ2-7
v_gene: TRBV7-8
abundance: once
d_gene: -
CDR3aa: CASSLEGWGSSSYEQYF
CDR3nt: TGTGCCAGCAGCTTAGAAGGGTGGGGCAGCTCTTCCTACGAGCAGTACTTC

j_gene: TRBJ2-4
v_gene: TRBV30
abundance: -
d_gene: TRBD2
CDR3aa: CAWAGTSDSGIQYF
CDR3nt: TGTGCCTGGGCCGGGACTAGCGATTCCGGCATTCAGTACTTC

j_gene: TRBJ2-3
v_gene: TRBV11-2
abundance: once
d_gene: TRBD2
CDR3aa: CASSLVFTSGRRYTQYF
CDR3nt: TGTGCCAGCAGCTTAGTCTTCACTAGCGGGAGGCGGTATACGCAGTATTTT

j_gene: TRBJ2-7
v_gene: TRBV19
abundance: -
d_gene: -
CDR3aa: CASSMSGGPPYEQYF
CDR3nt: TGTGCCAGTAGTATGAGTGGCGGGCCACCCTACGAGCAGTACTTC

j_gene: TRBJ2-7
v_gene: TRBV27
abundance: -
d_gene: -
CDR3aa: CASSLSKQFGGEQYF
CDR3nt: TGTGCCAGCAGTTTAAGTAAACAGTTCGGTGGCGAGCAGTACTTC

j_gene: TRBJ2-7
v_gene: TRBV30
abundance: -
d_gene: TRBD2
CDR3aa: CAWRFGGSSYEQYF
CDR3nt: TGTGCCTGGAGGTTCGGGGGGAGTAGCTACGAGCAGTACTTC

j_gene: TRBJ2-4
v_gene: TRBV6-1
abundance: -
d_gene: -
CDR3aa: CASSLREFAKNIQYF
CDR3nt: TGTGCCAGCAGTCTGAGGGAGTTCGCCAAAAACATTCAGTACTTC

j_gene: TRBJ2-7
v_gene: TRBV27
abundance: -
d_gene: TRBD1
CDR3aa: CASSPWDRDYEQYF
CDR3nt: TGTGCCAGCAGCCCCTGGGACAGGGACTACGAGCAGTACTTC

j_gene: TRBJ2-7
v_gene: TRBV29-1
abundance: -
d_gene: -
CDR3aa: CSVEIPLGSSYEQYF
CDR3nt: TGCAGCGTTGAGATCCCCCTCGGTAGCTCCTACGAGCAGTACTTC

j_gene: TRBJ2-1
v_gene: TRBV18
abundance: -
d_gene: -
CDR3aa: CASSPPSRGGLDEQFF
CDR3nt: TGTGCCAGCTCACCACCCTCCAGGGGTGGTCTAGATGAGCAGTTCTTC

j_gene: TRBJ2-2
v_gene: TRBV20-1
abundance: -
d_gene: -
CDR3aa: CSAKGVGELFF
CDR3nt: TGCAGTGCTAAAGGGGTCGGGGAGCTGTTTTTT

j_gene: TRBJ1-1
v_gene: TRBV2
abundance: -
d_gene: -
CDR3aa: CASSAGTLNTEAFF
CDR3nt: TGTGCCAGCAGTGCCGGGACACTGAACACTGAAGCTTTCTTT

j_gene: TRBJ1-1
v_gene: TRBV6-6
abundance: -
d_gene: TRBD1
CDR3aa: CASSYTLQGVATEAFF
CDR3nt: TGTGCCAGCAGTTACACATTACAGGGGGTGGCCACTGAAGCTTTCTTT